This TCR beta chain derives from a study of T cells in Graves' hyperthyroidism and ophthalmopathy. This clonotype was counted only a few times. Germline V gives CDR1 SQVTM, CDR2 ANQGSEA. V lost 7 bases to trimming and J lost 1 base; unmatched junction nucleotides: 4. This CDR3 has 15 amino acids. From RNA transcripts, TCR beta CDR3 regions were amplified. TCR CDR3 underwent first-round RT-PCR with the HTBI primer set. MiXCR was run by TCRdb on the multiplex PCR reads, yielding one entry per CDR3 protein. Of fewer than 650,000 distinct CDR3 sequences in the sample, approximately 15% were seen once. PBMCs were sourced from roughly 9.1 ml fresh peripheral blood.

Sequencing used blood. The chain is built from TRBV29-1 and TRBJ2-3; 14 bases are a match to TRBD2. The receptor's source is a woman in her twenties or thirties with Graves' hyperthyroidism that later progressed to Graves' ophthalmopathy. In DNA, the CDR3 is TGCAGCGCTGCGGGACTAGCGGGGGGCACAGATACGCAGTATTTT. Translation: CSAAGLAGGTDTQYF.